A selection of T cell receptor beta chains follows, all from one sample in a study of CD8 T cells in ankylosing spondylitis. TCRdb independently ran MiXCR on the 5' RACE reads; one entry per CDR3 protein. The repertoire consists of under 150,000 distinct CDR3 sequences, with 7% to 10% occurring once and the leading ten covering more than 3%. The source material was blood, either unsorted or a sorted T cell fraction (not recorded which). The receptors here all came from a male donor with ankylosing spondylitis or in good health (not recorded which). Both conserved end residues are part of each CDR3. The order of the fields is V gene, J gene, D gene, clone size, CDR3 DNA, CDR3 protein. The D gene is left open where the match is weak. Not all rows give a size; the values are once, few, many and, for expanded clones, a class.

V gene: TRBV3-1
J gene: TRBJ2-1
D gene: TRBD2
clone size: many
CDR3 DNA: TGTGCCAGCAGCCAACCTGGACTAGCGGGAGTCCCCAATGAGCAGTTCTTC
CDR3 protein: CASSQPGLAGVPNEQFF

V gene: TRBV4-1
J gene: TRBJ2-3
D gene: -
clone size: few
CDR3 DNA: TGCGCCAGCAGCCAAGCGCTCCTCGGCGGATATAGCACAGATACGCAGTATTTT
CDR3 protein: CASSQALLGGYSTDTQYF

V gene: TRBV20-1
J gene: TRBJ1-2
D gene: TRBD1
clone size: many
CDR3 DNA: TGCAGTGCTAGAGTCAGGGGGCGAGGCTACACCTTC
CDR3 protein: CSARVRGRGYTF

V gene: TRBV20-1
J gene: TRBJ2-4
D gene: -
clone size: many
CDR3 DNA: TGCAGTGCCTTGGGCGTCTACATTCAGTACTTC
CDR3 protein: CSALGVYIQYF

V gene: TRBV28
J gene: TRBJ2-3
D gene: -
clone size: -
CDR3 DNA: TGTGCCAGCAGTAATAACAGGGCCCCCGATACGCAGTATTTT
CDR3 protein: CASSNNRAPDTQYF

V gene: TRBV20-1
J gene: TRBJ2-7
D gene: TRBD1
clone size: many
CDR3 DNA: TGCAGTGCTACTACCGGGACAGGGTCGGTCGAGCAGTACTTC
CDR3 protein: CSATTGTGSVEQYF

V gene: TRBV29-1
J gene: TRBJ2-5
D gene: TRBD1
clone size: -
CDR3 DNA: TGCAGCGTTGAATTGACAGGGCTAGAGACCCAGTACTTC
CDR3 protein: CSVELTGLETQYF

V gene: TRBV20-1
J gene: TRBJ2-3
D gene: -
clone size: -
CDR3 DNA: TGCAGTGCTAGGGACTACGTCCGCTGGGCAACAGATACGCAGTATTTT
CDR3 protein: CSARDYVRWATDTQYF

V gene: TRBV27
J gene: TRBJ1-5
D gene: TRBD1
clone size: many
CDR3 DNA: TGTGCCAGCAGTTTCGGGACAGGGGGGGATCAGCCCCAGCATTTT
CDR3 protein: CASSFGTGGDQPQHF

V gene: TRBV12-3/TRBV12-4
J gene: TRBJ2-1
D gene: TRBD2
clone size: -
CDR3 DNA: TGTGCCAGCAGGCCGACTAGCGGCAATGAGCAGTTCTTC
CDR3 protein: CASRPTSGNEQFF

V gene: TRBV7-9
J gene: TRBJ2-1
D gene: -
clone size: -
CDR3 DNA: TGTGCCAGCAGCTCGACCCAGCAACCAGGCAATGAGCAGTTCTTC
CDR3 protein: CASSSTQQPGNEQFF

V gene: TRBV10-3
J gene: TRBJ2-3
D gene: TRBD2
clone size: few
CDR3 DNA: TGTGCCATCAGTGAGCCCTCCGGAGGCGGGAGGGCTACAAATCAGTACACAGATACGCAGTATTTT
CDR3 protein: CAISEPSGGGRATNQYTDTQYF

V gene: TRBV7-8
J gene: TRBJ2-3
D gene: -
clone size: many
CDR3 DNA: TGTGCCAGCAGCTTCCACCCTAGCCCCACAGATACGCAGTATTTT
CDR3 protein: CASSFHPSPTDTQYF

V gene: TRBV11-2
J gene: TRBJ2-7
D gene: TRBD2
clone size: -
CDR3 DNA: TGTGCCAGCAGCCGACTAGCGGAGCCCTACGAGCAGTACTTC
CDR3 protein: CASSRLAEPYEQYF

V gene: TRBV3-1
J gene: TRBJ2-7
D gene: TRBD1
clone size: many
CDR3 DNA: TGTGCCAGCAGCCGACAGGGCCCTCAGAACGAGCAGTACTTC
CDR3 protein: CASSRQGPQNEQYF

V gene: TRBV5-1
J gene: TRBJ2-7
D gene: -
clone size: many
CDR3 DNA: TGCGCCAGCAGCTCTGCGACCCCCGTTGGCGAGCAGTACTTC
CDR3 protein: CASSSATPVGEQYF

V gene: TRBV7-8
J gene: TRBJ2-1
D gene: TRBD2
clone size: many
CDR3 DNA: TGTGCCAGCAGCCCCCGACGGGAGGCCCCTGGTCGCTCCTACAATGAGCAGTTCTTC
CDR3 protein: CASSPRREAPGRSYNEQFF

V gene: TRBV29-1
J gene: TRBJ2-7
D gene: -
clone size: few
CDR3 DNA: TGCAGCGTTGAAACTAGCAGGGCCTACGAGCAGTACTTC
CDR3 protein: CSVETSRAYEQYF

V gene: TRBV24-1
J gene: TRBJ2-1
D gene: -
clone size: many
CDR3 DNA: TGTGCCACCAGTGATTTGGCAACTAGAGCCAATGAGCAGTTCTTC
CDR3 protein: CATSDLATRANEQFF

V gene: TRBV12-3/TRBV12-4
J gene: TRBJ2-1
D gene: TRBD2
clone size: -
CDR3 DNA: TGTGCCAGCAGTCTTAGCGGGAGTGGTTTCAATGAGCAGTTCTTC
CDR3 protein: CASSLSGSGFNEQFF

V gene: TRBV5-6
J gene: TRBJ2-3
D gene: -
clone size: many
CDR3 DNA: TGTGCCAGCTTGGGAGCGGGAGATACGCAGTATTTT
CDR3 protein: CASLGAGDTQYF

V gene: TRBV12-3/TRBV12-4
J gene: TRBJ2-1
D gene: -
clone size: -
CDR3 DNA: TGTGCCAGCAGTCCTTCCTTGGGGAAAATCGGCAATGAGCAGTTCTTC
CDR3 protein: CASSPSLGKIGNEQFF

V gene: TRBV6-1
J gene: TRBJ2-1
D gene: TRBD2
clone size: many
CDR3 DNA: TGTGCCAGCAGTGCGCCAGCTAGCGGGAGTTATGAGCAGTTCTTC
CDR3 protein: CASSAPASGSYEQFF

V gene: TRBV6-2/TRBV6-3
J gene: TRBJ2-2
D gene: TRBD2
clone size: many
CDR3 DNA: TGTGCCAGCAACTCTTTGGCGGGAGAAGGAGCCGGGGAGCTGTTTTTT
CDR3 protein: CASNSLAGEGAGELFF

V gene: TRBV5-1
J gene: TRBJ2-5
D gene: -
clone size: -
CDR3 DNA: TGCGCCAGCAGCTTGTTTGGCGACCAAGAGACCCAGTACTTC
CDR3 protein: CASSLFGDQETQYF